The source of this T cell receptor (beta chain) is a study of CD8+ T cells in alopecia areata. Study observations and caveats: Persistence during tofacitinib was seen for many expanded lesional clones in scalp and blood.

Germline loops: CDR1 LGHNA, CDR2 YNFKEQ. This CDR3 region has 16 residues. Germline trimming cut 2 bases from V and 6 bases from J; bases unmatched to any gene: 12. Notes on this clone: Its antigen is still unknown.

Treatment described: oral pan-JAK inhibitor, 5-10 mg twice daily. Reverse transcribed after extraction, RNA yielded cDNA as the sequencing template. Profiling relied on immunoSEQ multiplex PCR, and the TCRdb table lists in-frame clones only, not all of them. The sample contains about 270,000 clones, roughly 63% of which appear only once. This TCR was recovered from a human donor with alopecia areata. This specimen was CD4+ T cells sorted from blood, taken around week 52, from a patient treated with tofacitinib. The gene calls are TRBV4-2 and TRBJ1-2; 7 nucleotides line up with TRBD1. The CDR3 sequence is CASSQSGSRGRDGYTF. The CDR3 nucleotides are TGTGCCAGCAGCCAAAGTGGCTCGAGGGGGCGGGATGGCTACACCTTC.